The rows below give T cell receptor beta chains drawn from one sample of a study of a mutant IDH1 vaccine in newly diagnosed glioma. The antigens for these receptors are not known. Assay used: immunoSEQ multiplex PCR; TCRdb lists only in-frame clones, some missing. The table shows some 87,000 clones, with roughly four fifths occurring only once. Sample: PBMCs, taken from a glioma patient whose treatment included an IDH1 peptide vaccine. The receptors originated from a man aged 35-49 years with glioma. Each CDR3 is given with its conserved first and last residue. The D gene is left open where the match is weak. The size entry is marked missing in some rows and otherwise reads once, few, many or a size class.

d_call j_call v_call clone_size cdr3_nt cdr3_aa
TRBD1 TRBJ2-7 TRBV4-1 NA TGCGCCAGCAGTGACAACGAACCGGACAGGGGGTTTGCATACGAGCAGTACTTC CASSDNEPDRGFAYEQYF
NA TRBJ2-7 TRBV4-2 NA TGTGCCAGCAGCCGTCGAATGGGGGGAAGAGACGAGCAGTACTTC CASSRRMGGRDEQYF
TRBD2 TRBJ2-1 TRBV6-5 NA TGTGCCAGCAGTTACGGGTTAGCTAGCGGAAACAATGAGCAGTTCTTC CASSYGLASGNNEQFF
NA TRBJ2-1 TRBV6-1 NA TGTGCCAGCAGTGACAGGAGGAGAGGACCCTACAATGAGCAGTTCTTC CASSDRRRGPYNEQFF
TRBD1 TRBJ2-3 TRBV15 NA TGTGCCACCAGCGTGAGTAGGACAGGGGTCACAGATACGCAGTATTTT CATSVSRTGVTDTQYF
NA TRBJ2-3 TRBV7-8 NA TGTGCCAGCACCAAAGGTCCAGGGACAGATACGCAGTATTTT CASTKGPGTDTQYF
TRBD1 TRBJ1-5 TRBV19 NA TGTGCCAGTAGTGGGGACAGGGTCGATCAGCCCCAGCATTTT CASSGDRVDQPQHF
TRBD1 TRBJ2-7 TRBV7-6 NA TGTGCCAGCAGCTCGACAGGGCCTGGATTTAAAGAGCAGTACTTC CASSSTGPGFKEQYF
NA TRBJ2-7 TRBV5-1 NA TGCGCCAGCAGCTTGGGTTGGGGTCGCTCCTACGAGCAGTACTTC CASSLGWGRSYEQYF
NA TRBJ1-2 TRBV7-2 NA TGTGCCAGCAGCGGAAGGGGGGTAGGCTATGGCTACACCTTC CASSGRGVGYGYTF
TRBD1 TRBJ2-7 TRBV4-2 NA TGTGCCAGCAGCCAAGCAGACGGACAGGGGACCTACGAGCAGTACTTC CASSQADGQGTYEQYF
NA TRBJ1-3 TRBV5-5 NA TGTGCCAGCAGCTTGGAAGGTACAGGGCCCTCTGGAAACACCATATATTTT CASSLEGTGPSGNTIYF
NA TRBJ1-6 TRBV5-5 NA TGTGCCAGCAGCTCTGTCTCAGTCTTTAATTCACCCCTCCACTTT CASSSVSVFNSPLHF
NA TRBJ1-2 TRBV5-5 NA TGTGCCAGCAGCCTTCTGGGGGTAGCCAACTATGGCTACACCTTC CASSLLGVANYGYTF
NA TRBJ2-1 TRBV7-8 NA TGTGCCAGCAGTTTAAGAGGGGGGTTCCGCTACAATGAGCAGTTCTTC CASSLRGGFRYNEQFF
NA TRBJ2-7 TRBV28 NA TGTGCCAGCAGTTTGGGGTTGGCAGGGCCCTACGAGCAGTACTTC CASSLGLAGPYEQYF
TRBD1 TRBJ2-7 TRBV5-1 NA TGCGCCAGCAGCCTCGGGACAGGGCGATACGAGCAGTACTTC CASSLGTGRYEQYF
NA TRBJ2-7 TRBV18 NA TGTGCCAGCTCACCCTTAGGGAACGAGCAGTACTTC CASSPLGNEQYF
TRBD1 TRBJ1-2 TRBV7-6 once TGTGCCAGCAGCTTAGCCAGAGACAGGGGCCGCTATGGCTACACCTTC CASSLARDRGRYGYTF
NA TRBJ1-1 TRBV9 NA TGTGCCAGCAGCGGAGGTTCCTTAGGGAACACTGAAGCTTTCTTT CASSGGSLGNTEAFF
TRBD1 TRBJ1-4 TRBV5-5 NA TGTGCCAGCAGCTTGGAGCCAGGGGGCTCAACTAATGAAAAACTGTTTTTT CASSLEPGGSTNEKLFF
TRBD2 TRBJ2-1 TRBV4-3 NA TGCGCCAGCAGCCAAGAAGGGCCGGGACTAGCGGGAGGGTCCCTATCCTACAATGAGCAGTTCTTC CASSQEGPGLAGGSLSYNEQFF
NA TRBJ1-3 TRBV7-2 once TGTGCCAGCAGCTTAGTAGGCGGGAGCTCTGGAAACACCATATATTTT CASSLVGGSSGNTIYF
NA TRBJ2-7 TRBV5-1 NA TGCGCCAGCAGCTTGTATTCCAGGGGCTACGAGCAGTACTTC CASSLYSRGYEQYF
NA TRBJ1-3 TRBV12-5 NA TGTGCTAGTGGTTTTATAAGCTCTGGAAACACCATATATTTT CASGFISSGNTIYF
NA TRBJ1-5 TRBV7-9 NA TGTGCCAGCAGCCCTGTCGGGGGTCTGAATCAGCCCCAGCATTTT CASSPVGGLNQPQHF
TRBD1 TRBJ2-7 TRBV9 NA TGTGCCAGCAGCGTAGGCACAGGGGGATCCTACGAGCAGTACTTC CASSVGTGGSYEQYF
NA TRBJ1-3 TRBV7-2 NA TGTGCCAGCAGCTTACGGGGGGCCGTCTCTGGAAACACCATATATTTT CASSLRGAVSGNTIYF
NA TRBJ2-7 TRBV6-5 few TGTGCCAGTAAGTTAAACTCTTTAGGACACTACGAGCAGTACTTC CASKLNSLGHYEQYF
NA TRBJ1-3 TRBV15 once TGTGCCACCAGCAGAGATCCGGACACCTTTGCGGACACCATATATTTT CATSRDPDTFADTIYF
NA TRBJ2-5 TRBV11-3 NA TGTGCCAGCAGCTTAGGGTCCGGATTCGAACAAGAGACCCAGTACTTC CASSLGSGFEQETQYF
TRBD2 TRBJ2-5 TRBV7-9 NA TGTGCCAGCAAAGGCGGGGGGTACCAAGAGACCCAGTACTTC CASKGGGYQETQYF
TRBD2 TRBJ2-3 TRBV7-3 NA TGTGCCAGCAGCAGAGGACTAGCGGACAGCACAGATACGCAGTATTTT CASSRGLADSTDTQYF
TRBD1 TRBJ1-4 TRBV5-1 few TGCGCCAGCAGCTGGGACAGTGAAAAACTGTTTTTT CASSWDSEKLFF
TRBD2 TRBJ2-3 TRBV30 NA TGTGCCTGGACTCTTTCGGGAGCGGGAAGCACAGATACGCAGTATTTT CAWTLSGAGSTDTQYF
NA TRBJ1-2 TRBV10-2 NA TGCGCCAGCACCGGGGGGGCAGACTATGGCTACACCTTC CASTGGADYGYTF
TRBD2 TRBJ2-5 TRBV4-1 NA TGCGCCAGCAGCATGCGGGGGGGCCTAGAGACCCAGTACTTC CASSMRGGLETQYF
NA TRBJ2-7 TRBV2 NA TGTGCCAGCAGCCGGGACCTAGTATACGAGCAGTACTTC CASSRDLVYEQYF
NA TRBJ2-3 TRBV28 NA TGTGCCAGCAGTAGCACAGATACGCAGTATTTT CASSSTDTQYF
TRBD2 TRBJ2-5 TRBV6-5 NA TGTGCCAGCAGGGTAGCGGGGCCCCAAGAGACCCAGTACTTC CASRVAGPQETQYF
NA TRBJ1-4 TRBV5-1 NA TGCGCCAGCAGACGGACAGATAATGAAAAACTGTTTTTT CASRRTDNEKLFF
NA TRBJ2-1 TRBV7-9 NA TGTGCCAGCAGTAAAATAGTGGGTGAGCAGTTCTTC CASSKIVGEQFF
TRBD1 TRBJ1-4 TRBV19 NA TGTGCCAGTAGTCCACACAACAGGGGCGTTCTAGAAAAACTGTTTTTT CASSPHNRGVLEKLFF
TRBD1 TRBJ2-2 TRBV7-6 medium-sized TGTGCCAGCAGCCGCGATACAGGGGCGAACACCGGGGAGCTGTTTTTT CASSRDTGANTGELFF
NA TRBJ1-4 TRBV28 NA TGTGCCAGCAGTTTAACCCTACCCGGAGGTGAAAAACTGTTTTTT CASSLTLPGGEKLFF
NA TRBJ2-5 TRBV19 NA TGTGCCAGTAGTATAATCCGATACGAGACCCAGTACTTC CASSIIRYETQYF
TRBD2 TRBJ2-2 TRBV5-1 NA TGCGCCAGCAGCTTACCCAAGGGACTAGCGGGGGCGAACACCGGGGAGCTGTTTTTT CASSLPKGLAGANTGELFF
TRBD2 TRBJ2-3 TRBV27 once TGTGCCAGCAGTATCGGCGGGGGTACTAGCACAGATACGCAGTATTTT CASSIGGGTSTDTQYF
TRBD1 TRBJ2-2 TRBV2 few TGTGCCAGCAGACCCGACAGGGTCGGAACCGGGGAGCTGTTTTTT CASRPDRVGTGELFF
NA TRBJ1-3 TRBV18 NA TGTGCCAGCTCACCACTAGACAGGCTCTCTGGAAACACCATATATTTT CASSPLDRLSGNTIYF
NA TRBJ1-3 TRBV4-3 once TGCGCCAGCAGCTCCCGCGGACAGGGAAACACCATATATTTT CASSSRGQGNTIYF
NA TRBJ2-5 TRBV7-8 NA TGTGCCAGCAGCTTAGGGCCTCTGACCCAGTACTTC CASSLGPLTQYF